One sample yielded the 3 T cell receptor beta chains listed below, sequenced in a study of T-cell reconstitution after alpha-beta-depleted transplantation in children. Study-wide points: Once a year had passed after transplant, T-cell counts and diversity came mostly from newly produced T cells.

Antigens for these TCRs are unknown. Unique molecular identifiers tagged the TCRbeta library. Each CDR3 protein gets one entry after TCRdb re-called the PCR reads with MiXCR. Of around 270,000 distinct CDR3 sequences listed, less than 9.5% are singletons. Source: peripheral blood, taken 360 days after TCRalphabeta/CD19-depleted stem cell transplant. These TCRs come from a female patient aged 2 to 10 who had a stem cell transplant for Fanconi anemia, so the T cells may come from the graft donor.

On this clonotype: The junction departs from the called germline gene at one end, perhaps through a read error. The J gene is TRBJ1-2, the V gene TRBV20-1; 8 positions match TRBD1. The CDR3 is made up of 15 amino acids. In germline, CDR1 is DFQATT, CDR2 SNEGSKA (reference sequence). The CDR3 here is CCAVFGQGLWNGYTF. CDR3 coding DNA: TGCTGTGCTGTTTTCGGACAGGGCCTTTGGAATGGCTACACCTTC.

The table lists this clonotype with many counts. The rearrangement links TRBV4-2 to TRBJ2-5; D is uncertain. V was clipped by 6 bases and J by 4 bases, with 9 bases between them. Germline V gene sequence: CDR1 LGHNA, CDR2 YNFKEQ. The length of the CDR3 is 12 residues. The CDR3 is CASSRNTETQYF. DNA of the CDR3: TGTGCCAGCAGTCGAAATACAGAGACCCAGTACTTC.

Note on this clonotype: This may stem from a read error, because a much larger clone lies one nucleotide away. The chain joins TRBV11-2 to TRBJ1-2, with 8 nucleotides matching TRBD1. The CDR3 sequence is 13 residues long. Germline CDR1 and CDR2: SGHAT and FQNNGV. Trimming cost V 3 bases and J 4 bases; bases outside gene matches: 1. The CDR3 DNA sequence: TGTGCCAGCAGCTTTACAGGGGGCTATGGCTACACCTTC. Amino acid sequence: CASSFTGGYGYTF. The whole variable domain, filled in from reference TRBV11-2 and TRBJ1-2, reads EAGVAQSPRYKIIEKRQSVAFWCNPISGHATLYWYQQILGQGPKLLIQFQNNGVVDDSQLPKDRFSAERLKGVDSTLKIQPAKLEDSAVYLCASSFTGGYGYTFGSGTRLTVV.